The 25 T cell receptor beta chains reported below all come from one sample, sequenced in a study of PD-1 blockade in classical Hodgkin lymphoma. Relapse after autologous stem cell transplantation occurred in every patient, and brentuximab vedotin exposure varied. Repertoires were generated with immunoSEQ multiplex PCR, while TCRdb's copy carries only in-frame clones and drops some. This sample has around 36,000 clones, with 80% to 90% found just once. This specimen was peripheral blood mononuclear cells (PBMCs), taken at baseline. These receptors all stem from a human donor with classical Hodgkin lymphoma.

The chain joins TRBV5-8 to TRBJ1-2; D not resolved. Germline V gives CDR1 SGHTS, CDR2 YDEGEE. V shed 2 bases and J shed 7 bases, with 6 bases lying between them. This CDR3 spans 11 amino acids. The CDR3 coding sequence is TGTGCCAGCAGCTTTCTGTCTGGCTACACCTTC. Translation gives CASSFLSGYTF. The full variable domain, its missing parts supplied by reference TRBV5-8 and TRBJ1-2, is EAGVTQSPTHLIKTRGQQATLRCSPISGHTSVYWYQQALGLGLQFLLWYDEGEERNRGNFPPRFSGRQFPNYSSELNVNALELEDSALYLCASSFLSGYTFGSGTRLTVV.

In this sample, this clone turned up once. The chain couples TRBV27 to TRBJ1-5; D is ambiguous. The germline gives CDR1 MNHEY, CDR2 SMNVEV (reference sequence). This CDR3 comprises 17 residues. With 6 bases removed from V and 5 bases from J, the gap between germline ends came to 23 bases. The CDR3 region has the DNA TGTGCCAGCAGCCTCGAACCCCCTTGGGGAGGAGATCAGCCCCAGCATTTT. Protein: CASSLEPPWGGDQPQHF.

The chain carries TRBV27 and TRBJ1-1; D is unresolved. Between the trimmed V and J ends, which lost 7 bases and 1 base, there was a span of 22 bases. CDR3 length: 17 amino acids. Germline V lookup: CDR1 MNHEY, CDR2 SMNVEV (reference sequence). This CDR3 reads CASTRIWSALENTEAFF. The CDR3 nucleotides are TGTGCCAGCACACGAATCTGGAGTGCCCTCGAGAACACTGAAGCTTTCTTT.

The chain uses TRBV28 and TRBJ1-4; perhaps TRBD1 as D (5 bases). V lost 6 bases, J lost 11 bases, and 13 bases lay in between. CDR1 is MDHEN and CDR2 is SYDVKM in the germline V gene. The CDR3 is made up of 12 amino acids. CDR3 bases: TGTGCCAGCAGCCTTTCCGGGGGGAAACTGTTTTTT. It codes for CASSLSGGKLFF.

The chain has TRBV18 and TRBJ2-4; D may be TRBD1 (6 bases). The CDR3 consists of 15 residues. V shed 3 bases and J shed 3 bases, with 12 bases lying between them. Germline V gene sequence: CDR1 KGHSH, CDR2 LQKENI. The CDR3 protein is CASSPTGMGKNIQYF. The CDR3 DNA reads TGTGCCAGCTCACCTACAGGGATGGGCAAAAACATTCAGTACTTC.

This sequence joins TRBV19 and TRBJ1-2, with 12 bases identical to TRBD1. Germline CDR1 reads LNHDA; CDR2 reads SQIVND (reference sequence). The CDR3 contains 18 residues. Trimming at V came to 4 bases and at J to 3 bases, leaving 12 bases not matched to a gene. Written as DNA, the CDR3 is TGTGCCAGTAGTACGGACGGATCTGGGACAGGGGGCTACTATGGCTACACCTTC. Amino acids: CASSTDGSGTGGYYGYTF. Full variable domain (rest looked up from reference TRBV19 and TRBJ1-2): DGGITQSPKYLFRKEGQNVTLSCEQNLNHDAMYWYRQDPGQGLRLIYYSQIVNDFQKGDIAEGYSVSREKKESFPLTVTSAQKNPTAFYLCASSTDGSGTGGYYGYTFGSGTRLTVV.

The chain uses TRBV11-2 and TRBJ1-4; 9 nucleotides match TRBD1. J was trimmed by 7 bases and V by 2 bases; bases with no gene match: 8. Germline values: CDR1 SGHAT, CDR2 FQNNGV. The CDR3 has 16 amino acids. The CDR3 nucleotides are TGTGCCAGCAGCTTATACAGGGGGCTGGTTGGTGAAAAACTGTTTTTT. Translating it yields CASSLYRGLVGEKLFF.

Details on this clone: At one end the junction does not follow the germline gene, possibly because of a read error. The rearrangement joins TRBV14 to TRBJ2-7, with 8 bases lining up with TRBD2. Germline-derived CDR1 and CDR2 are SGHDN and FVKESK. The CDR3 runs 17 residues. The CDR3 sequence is CASSQVPSGRSTYEQYF. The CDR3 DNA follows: TGTGCCAGCAGTCAAGTCCCAAGCGGGAGATCGACCTACGAGCAGTACTTC.

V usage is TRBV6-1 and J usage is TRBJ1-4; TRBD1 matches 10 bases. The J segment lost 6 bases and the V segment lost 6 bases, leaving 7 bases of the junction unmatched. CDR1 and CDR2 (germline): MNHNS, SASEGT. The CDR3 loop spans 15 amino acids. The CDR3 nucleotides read TGTGCCAGCAGACTATCGGACAGGGGGGATGAAAAACTGTTTTTT. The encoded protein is CASRLSDRGDEKLFF.

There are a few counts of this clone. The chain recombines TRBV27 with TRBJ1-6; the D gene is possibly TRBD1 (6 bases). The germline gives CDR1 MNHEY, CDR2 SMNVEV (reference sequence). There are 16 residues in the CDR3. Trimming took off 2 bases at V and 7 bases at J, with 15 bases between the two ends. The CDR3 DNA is TGTGCCAGCAGTTTACAACACAGGGCCCCAAATTCACCCCTCCACTTT. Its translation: CASSLQHRAPNSPLHF.

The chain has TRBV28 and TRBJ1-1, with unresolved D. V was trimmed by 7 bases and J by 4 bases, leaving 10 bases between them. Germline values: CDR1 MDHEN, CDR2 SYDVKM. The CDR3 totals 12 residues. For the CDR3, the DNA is TGTGCCAGCACATCCGGGAGCACTGAAGCTTTCTTT. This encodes CASTSGSTEAFF.

The CDR3 region has the DNA TGTGCCAGCAGCGTTGGACAGGGGGCCTCCTACGAGCAGTACTTC. Translation gives CASSVGQGASYEQYF. The chain combines TRBV9 with TRBJ2-7, with 11 bases identical to TRBD1. Germline V gives CDR1 SGDLS, CDR2 YYNGEE. J gave up 0 bases and V 2 bases, and 1 base lay outside the gene matches. The CDR3 consists of 15 residues.

Here the CDR3 reads CASSQGRGPEAFF. The CDR3 DNA follows: TGTGCCAGCAGTCAAGGGAGAGGCCCTGAAGCTTTCTTT. The chain carries TRBV7-9 and TRBJ1-1; D gene unclear. The CDR3 spans 13 residues. V lost 6 bases, J lost 6 bases, and 14 bases lay in between. From germline, CDR1 is SEHNR and CDR2 FQNEAQ (reference sequence).

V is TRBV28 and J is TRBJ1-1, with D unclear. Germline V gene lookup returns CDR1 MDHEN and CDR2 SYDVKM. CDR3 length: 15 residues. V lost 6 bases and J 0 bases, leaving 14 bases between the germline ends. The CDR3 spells CASRPAGSMNTEAFF. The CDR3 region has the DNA TGTGCCAGCAGACCCGCCGGGTCCATGAACACTGAAGCTTTCTTT.

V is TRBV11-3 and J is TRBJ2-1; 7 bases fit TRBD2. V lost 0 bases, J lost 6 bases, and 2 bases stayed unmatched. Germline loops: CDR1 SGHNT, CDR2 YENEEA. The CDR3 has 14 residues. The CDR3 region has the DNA TGTGCCAGCAGCTTAGAGAGCGGGGTCAATGAGCAGTTCTTC. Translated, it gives CASSLESGVNEQFF. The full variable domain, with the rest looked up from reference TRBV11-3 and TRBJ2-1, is EAGVVQSPRYKIIEKKQPVAFWCNPISGHNTLYWYLQNLGQGPELLIRYENEEAVDDSQLPKDRFSAERLKGVDSTLKIQPAELGDSAVYLCASSLESGVNEQFFGPGTRLTVL.

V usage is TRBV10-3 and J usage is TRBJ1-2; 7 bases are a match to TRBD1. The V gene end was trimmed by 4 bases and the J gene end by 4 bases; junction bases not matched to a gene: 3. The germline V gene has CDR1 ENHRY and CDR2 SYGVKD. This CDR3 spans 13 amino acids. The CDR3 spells CAISANRGYGYTF. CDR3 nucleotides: TGTGCCATCAGTGCCAACAGGGGCTATGGCTACACCTTC.

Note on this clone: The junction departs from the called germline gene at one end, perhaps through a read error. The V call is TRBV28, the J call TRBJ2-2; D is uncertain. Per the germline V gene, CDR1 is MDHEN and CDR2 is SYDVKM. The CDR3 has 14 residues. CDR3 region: CASTLAGNTGELFF. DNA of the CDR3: TGTGCCAGCACTTTAGCAGGGAACACCGGGGAGCTGTTTTTT.

CDR3 DNA sequence: TGTGCCAGTACGGGCAGGAATGGTTACGAGCAGTACTTC. Protein: CASTGRNGYEQYF. The chain links TRBV19 to TRBJ2-7; D remains ambiguous. Trimming took off 7 bases at V and 4 bases at J, with 14 bases between the two ends. The CDR3 is 13 residues long. The germline gives CDR1 LNHDA, CDR2 SQIVND (reference sequence).

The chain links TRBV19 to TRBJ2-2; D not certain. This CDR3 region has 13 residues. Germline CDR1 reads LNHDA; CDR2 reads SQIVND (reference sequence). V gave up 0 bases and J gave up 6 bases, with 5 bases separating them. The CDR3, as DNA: TGTGCCAGTAGTATAGATCTACCCGGGGAGCTGTTTTTT. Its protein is CASSIDLPGELFF.

The CDR3 loop reads CASSLDGASREQYF. CDR3 nucleotides: TGCGCCAGCAGCTTGGATGGGGCCTCGCGGGAGCAGTACTTC. The chain links TRBV5-1 to TRBJ2-7, with a possible D match to TRBD1 (5 bases). Per the germline V gene, CDR1 is SGHRS and CDR2 is YFSETQ. The CDR3 totals 14 residues. The germline V and J ends were trimmed by 0 bases and 7 bases, with 14 bases remaining between them.

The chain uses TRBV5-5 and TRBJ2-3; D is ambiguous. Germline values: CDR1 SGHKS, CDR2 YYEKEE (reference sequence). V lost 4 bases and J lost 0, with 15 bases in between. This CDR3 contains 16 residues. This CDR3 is CASSVPVYPSTDTQYF. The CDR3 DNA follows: TGTGCCAGCAGCGTCCCAGTCTACCCAAGCACAGATACGCAGTATTTT.

CDR3 DNA: TGTGCCAGCACCCCCGGGACAGCCACTCAAGAGACCCAGTACTTC. Translating gives CASTPGTATQETQYF. The rearrangement uses TRBV27 and TRBJ2-5, with TRBD1 matching 7 bases. This CDR3 has 15 residues. J gave up 2 bases and V 7 bases, and 10 bases lay outside the gene matches. Germline V gene sequence: CDR1 MNHEY, CDR2 SMNVEV (reference sequence).

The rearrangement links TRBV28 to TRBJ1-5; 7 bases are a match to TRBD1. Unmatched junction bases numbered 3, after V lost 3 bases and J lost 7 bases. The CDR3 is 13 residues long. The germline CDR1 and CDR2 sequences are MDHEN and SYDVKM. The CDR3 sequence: CASSFRGRQPQHF. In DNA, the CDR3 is TGTGCCAGCAGTTTCAGGGGGAGGCAGCCCCAGCATTTT.

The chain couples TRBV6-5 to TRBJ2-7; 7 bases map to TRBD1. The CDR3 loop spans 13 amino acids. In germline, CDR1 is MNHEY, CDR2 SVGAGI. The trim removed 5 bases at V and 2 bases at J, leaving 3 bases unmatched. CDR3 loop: CASSGQVTYEQYF. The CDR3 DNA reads TGTGCCAGCAGTGGACAGGTGACCTACGAGCAGTACTTC.

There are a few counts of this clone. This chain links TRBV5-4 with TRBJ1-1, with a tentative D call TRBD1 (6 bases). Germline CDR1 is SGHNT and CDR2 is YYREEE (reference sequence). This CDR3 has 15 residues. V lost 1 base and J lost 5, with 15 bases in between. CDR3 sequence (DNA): TGTGCCAGCAGCTTGCCGGGGGCAAGTGGGACTGAAGCTTTCTTT. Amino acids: CASSLPGASGTEAFF.